This TCR beta chain stems from a study of T-cell reconstitution after alpha-beta-depleted transplantation in children. Losses at the gene ends were 2 bases for V and 2 bases for J; bases not matched to a gene: 1. CDR1 is LNHNV, CDR2 YYDKDF, per germline (reference sequence). The CDR3 length is 14 residues. Study outcomes and limitations: Expanded clones from the graft, numbering several hundred, reportedly supplied alpha-beta T cells about two months after transplant.

On this clonotype itself: Its cognate antigen is unknown.

Researchers prepared the TCRbeta library using unique molecular identifiers, the study reports. MiXCR, run by TCRdb on the PCR reads, gives a single entry per CDR3 protein. The sample records approximately 500,000 distinct CDR3 sequences, 20% to 30% being singletons. The V gene is TRBV15, the J gene TRBJ2-7; 9 bases agree with TRBD2. The source of this sequence is a boy in the first two years of life with Wiskott-Aldrich syndrome, due to receive a stem cell transplant. The sequences come from PBMCs, collected before TCRalphabeta/CD19-depleted stem cell transplant. CDR3 in amino acids: CATSRLAGPYEQYF. In nucleotides, the CDR3 is TGTGCCACCAGCAGACTAGCGGGACCCTACGAGCAGTACTTC.